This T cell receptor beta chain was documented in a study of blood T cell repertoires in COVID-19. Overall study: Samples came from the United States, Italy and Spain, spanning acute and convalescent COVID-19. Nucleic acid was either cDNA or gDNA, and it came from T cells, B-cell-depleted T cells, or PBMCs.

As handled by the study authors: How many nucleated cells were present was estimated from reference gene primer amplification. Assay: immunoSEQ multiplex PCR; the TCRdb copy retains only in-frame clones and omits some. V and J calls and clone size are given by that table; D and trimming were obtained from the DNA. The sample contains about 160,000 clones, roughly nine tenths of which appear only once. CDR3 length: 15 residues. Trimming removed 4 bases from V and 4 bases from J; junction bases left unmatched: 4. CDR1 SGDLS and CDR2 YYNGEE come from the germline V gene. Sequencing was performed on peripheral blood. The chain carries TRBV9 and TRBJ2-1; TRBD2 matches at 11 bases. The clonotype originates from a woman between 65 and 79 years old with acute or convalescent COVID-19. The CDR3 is CASSTSGSPYNEQFF. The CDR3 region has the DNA TGTGCCAGCAGCACTAGCGGGAGCCCTTACAATGAGCAGTTCTTC.